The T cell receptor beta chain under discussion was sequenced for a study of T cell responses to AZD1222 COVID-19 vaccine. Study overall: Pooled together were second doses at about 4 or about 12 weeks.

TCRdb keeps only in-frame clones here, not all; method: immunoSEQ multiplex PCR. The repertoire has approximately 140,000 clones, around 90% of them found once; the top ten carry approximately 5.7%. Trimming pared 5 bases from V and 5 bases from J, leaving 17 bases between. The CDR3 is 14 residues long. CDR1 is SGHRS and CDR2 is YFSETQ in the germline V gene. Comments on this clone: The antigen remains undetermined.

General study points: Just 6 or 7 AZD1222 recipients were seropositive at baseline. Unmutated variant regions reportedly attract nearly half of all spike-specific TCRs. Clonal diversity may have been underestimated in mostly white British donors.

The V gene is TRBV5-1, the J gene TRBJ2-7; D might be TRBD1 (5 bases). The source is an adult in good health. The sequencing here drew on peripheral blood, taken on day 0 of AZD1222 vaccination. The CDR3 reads CASRGVVSAHEQYF. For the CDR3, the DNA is TGCGCCAGCAGAGGGGTCGTTAGTGCCCACGAGCAGTACTTC.